These 25 T cell receptor beta chains came from one sample sequenced in a study of shared clonotypes between healthy human individuals. As defined, naive CD8 cells were CD45RO-negative and positively selected for CCR7, with terminally differentiated effector memory CD45RA+ cells excluded. Profiling relied on immunoSEQ multiplex PCR, and the TCRdb table lists in-frame clones only, not all of them. The sample contains about 2 million clones, about 95% of which appear only once. Material for sequencing was naive CD8+ T cells sorted from blood. These receptors were taken from a man aged 18 to 30 in good health.

This chain connects TRBV6-5 to TRBJ2-5; D is tentatively TRBD1 or TRBD2 (5 bases each). CDR3 size: 14 residues. Germline-derived CDR1 and CDR2 are MNHEY and SVGAGI. V dropped 6 bases and J dropped 1 base, with 12 bases sitting between them. Here the CDR3 DNA reads TGTGCCAGCAGCCCCTATGGGGGCCAAGAGACCCAGTACTTC. Translated: CASSPYGGQETQYF.

The chain's CDR3 is CASSFRDFSYNSPLHF. CDR3 in DNA: TGTGCCAGCAGCTTTCGGGATTTCTCCTATAATTCACCCCTCCACTTT. The chain links TRBV7-9 to TRBJ1-6, with D unresolved. Trimming took 3 bases from V and 0 from J, leaving 9 bases between them. The length of the CDR3 is 16 residues. The germline V gene encodes CDR1 SEHNR and CDR2 FQNEAQ (reference sequence).

This clone appeared once. The chain recombines TRBV5-6 with TRBJ2-1; TRBD2 matches at 10 bases. Germline CDR1 is SGHDT and CDR2 is YYEEEE. Germline trimming cut 2 bases from V and 2 bases from J; bases unmatched to any gene: 1. This CDR3 region has 15 residues. This CDR3 is CASSFSGRPYNEQFF. In nucleotides, the CDR3 is TGTGCCAGCAGCTTTAGCGGGAGGCCCTACAATGAGCAGTTCTTC.

This chain uses TRBV6-6 with TRBJ1-3; 7 positions match TRBD1. Germline CDR1 is MNHNY and CDR2 is SVGAGI (reference sequence). The J segment lost 4 bases and the V segment lost 5 bases, leaving 5 bases of the junction unmatched. The CDR3 spans 14 residues. CDR3 DNA sequence: TGTGCCAGCAGTCCGACAGGGACCGGAAACACCATATATTTT. Its protein is CASSPTGTGNTIYF.

V usage is TRBV7-9 and J usage is TRBJ1-1; D is unclear. V was shortened by 5 bases and J by 1 base, with 14 bases between the two germline ends. The CDR3 covers 15 residues. CDR1 is SEHNR, CDR2 FQNEAQ, per germline (reference sequence). This CDR3 reads CASSPRERPNTEAFF. Here the CDR3 DNA reads TGTGCCAGCAGCCCCCGGGAACGGCCGAACACTGAAGCTTTCTTT.

The rearrangement links TRBV13 to TRBJ2-1; a weak D match, TRBD1 (6 bases). The germline V and J ends were trimmed by 4 bases and 2 bases, with 15 bases remaining between them. Germline assignment: CDR1 PRHDT and CDR2 FYEKMQ (reference sequence). CDR3 length equals 16 residues. The CDR3 loop reads CASSSSPTGTYNEQFF. DNA of the CDR3: TGTGCCAGCAGCTCCTCCCCGACAGGAACCTACAATGAGCAGTTCTTC.

The chain carries TRBV28 and TRBJ2-6; TRBD2 aligns across 7 bases. Germline CDR1 is MDHEN and CDR2 is SYDVKM. The ends lost 6 bases at V and 2 bases at J; junction bases unmatched: 7. CDR3 length: 16 residues. The CDR3 here is CASSIGEGTGANVLTF. The CDR3 DNA is TGTGCCAGCAGCATTGGGGAGGGAACTGGGGCCAACGTCCTGACTTTC.

The gene calls are TRBV11-2 and TRBJ2-1, with a possible D match to TRBD1 (5 bases). V was cut by 7 bases and J by 3 bases, with 13 bases left in between. The CDR3 length is 14 residues. CDR1 is SGHAT, CDR2 FQNNGV, per germline. The CDR3 bases are TGTGCCAGCATCCCCGACAGAAACTACAATGAGCAGTTCTTC. Translated, it gives CASIPDRNYNEQFF.

The rearrangement joins TRBV27 to TRBJ2-7; D is unclear. Germline V CDR1 and CDR2: MNHEY, SMNVEV (reference sequence). The CDR3 extends over 13 amino acids. V lost 4 bases and J 7 bases, leaving 14 bases between the germline ends. The CDR3 spells CASSYLPDGEQYF. The CDR3 DNA sequence: TGTGCCAGCAGTTACCTTCCGGACGGGGAGCAGTACTTC.

This rearrangement joins TRBV28 to TRBJ2-1, with D tentatively TRBD1 or TRBD2 (5 bases each). CDR1 is MDHEN, CDR2 SYDVKM, per germline. Trimming stripped 6 bases from V and 0 bases from J, with 18 bases between. The CDR3 sequence is 17 residues long. The CDR3 coding sequence is TGTGCCAGCAGAATTACCGGGACCTCGAGCTCCTACAATGAGCAGTTCTTC. This translates into CASRITGTSSSYNEQFF. The variable domain in full, with the rest retrieved from reference TRBV28 and TRBJ2-1, is DVKVTQSSRYLVKRTGEKVFLECVQDMDHENMFWYRQDPGLGLRLIYFSYDVKMKEKGDIPEGYSVSREKKERFSLILESASTNQTSMYLCASRITGTSSSYNEQFFGPGTRLTVL.

The chain is built from TRBV6-5 and TRBJ1-4; no clear D. This CDR3 is 14 amino acids long. The germline V gene encodes CDR1 MNHEY and CDR2 SVGAGI. The V gene lost 5 bases and the J gene lost 7 bases, with 14 bases spanning the gap. As DNA, the CDR3 is TGTGCCAGCAGTACCCCGAGGGATGTTGAAAAACTGTTTTTT. Translated: CASSTPRDVEKLFF.

CDR3 sequence: CASSLSRAAGELFF. CDR3 sequence (DNA): TGTGCCAGCAGTTTAAGCAGGGCGGCCGGGGAGCTGTTTTTT. The chain recombines TRBV27 with TRBJ2-2; D may be TRBD1 (5 bases). CDR1 and CDR2 (germline): MNHEY, SMNVEV (reference sequence). Deletions cut 2 bases from V and 6 bases from J, with 10 bases between. The CDR3 spans 14 residues.

With regard to this clone: Other DNA variants within this sample encode the same CDR3. The chain couples TRBV4-1 to TRBJ2-7, with TRBD1 identical over 7 bases. In germline, CDR1 is MGHRA, CDR2 YSYEKL. The trim removed 3 bases at V and 1 base at J, leaving 3 bases unmatched. The CDR3 is made up of 14 amino acids. CDR3 DNA: TGCGCCAGCAGCCAGGTACAGGGGTCCTACGAGCAGTACTTC. Residues: CASSQVQGSYEQYF.

This chain links TRBV7-9 with TRBJ1-1; D is ambiguous. Trimming stripped 7 bases from V and 3 bases from J, with 12 bases between. CDR3 length: 13 amino acids. CDR1 is SEHNR, CDR2 FQNEAQ, per germline (reference sequence). In DNA form, the CDR3 reads TGTGCCAGCACTTTAGACGGTGACACTGAAGCTTTCTTT. Translation: CASTLDGDTEAFF.

Concerning this clone: The same CDR3 can be traced to other DNA sequences in this sample. The rearrangement uses TRBV5-6 and TRBJ1-2; D call uncertain. The CDR3 is 11 amino acids. Germline lookup yields CDR1 SGHDT and CDR2 YYEEEE. Trimming left V 0 bases short and J 7 bases short, with 4 bases between. As DNA, the CDR3 is TGTGCCAGCAGCTTGGGAGTTGGCTACACCTTC. This sequence encodes CASSLGVGYTF.

The chain is built from TRBV27 and TRBJ2-7; 9 positions match TRBD1. The CDR3 spans 16 residues. The junction had 11 bases not matched to a gene; V was cut back by 4 bases and J by 4 bases. Germline V gene sequence: CDR1 MNHEY, CDR2 SMNVEV (reference sequence). The CDR3 protein is CASSSRLGTGLYEQYF. The CDR3 coding sequence is TGTGCCAGCAGTTCCCGCCTCGGGACAGGGCTATACGAGCAGTACTTC.

Only one count was recorded for this clone. The chain couples TRBV5-8 to TRBJ2-3; D assignment may be TRBD1 or TRBD2 (5 bases each). Per the germline V gene, CDR1 is SGHTS and CDR2 is YDEGEE. Trimming removed 2 bases from V and 4 bases from J, with 11 bases in between. The CDR3 contains 14 residues. This chain's CDR3 is CASSFQGDSDTQYF. For the CDR3, the DNA is TGTGCCAGCAGCTTCCAGGGAGATTCAGATACGCAGTATTTT.

The chain combines TRBV28 with TRBJ2-5; no reliable D call. Germline V gene data show CDR1 as MDHEN and CDR2 as SYDVKM. This CDR3 region has 13 residues. V was cut by 3 bases and J by 1 base, with 6 bases left in between. CDR3 amino acids: CASSFEPQETQYF. Written as DNA, the CDR3 is TGTGCCAGCAGTTTTGAGCCCCAAGAGACCCAGTACTTC.

The V and J genes are TRBV4-3 and TRBJ2-3; TRBD2 matches at 7 bases. Germline V gene data show CDR1 as LGHNA and CDR2 as YSLEER. This CDR3 comprises 17 residues. V shed 0 bases, J shed 0 bases, and the junction held 6 bases outside the gene matches. The CDR3 DNA follows: TGCGCCAGCAGCCAAGAAAGGGTACTAGCGAGCACAGATACGCAGTATTTT. As protein: CASSQERVLASTDTQYF.

J is TRBJ2-3 and V is TRBV4-1, with a possible D match to TRBD2 (5 bases). Per the germline V gene, CDR1 is MGHRA and CDR2 is YSYEKL. Trimming shortened V by 0 bases and J by 3 bases, and 16 bases separated the two germline ends. The CDR3 spans 17 residues. DNA for the CDR3: TGCGCCAGCAGCCAAGAAGGCGGTTCCGGGGTGACAGATACGCAGTATTTT. This codes for CASSQEGGSGVTDTQYF.

This chain joins TRBV27 and TRBJ2-1; 9 nucleotides align to TRBD2. V lost 0 bases and J lost 8; bases outside the gene matches: 8. There are 16 residues in the CDR3. Germline CDR1 MNHEY, CDR2 SMNVEV (reference sequence). DNA for the CDR3: TGTGCCAGCAGTTTATCAGCCGGGACTAGCAGGCATGAGCAGTTCTTC. As protein: CASSLSAGTSRHEQFF.

CDR3 nucleotides: TGTGCCAGCAGCTTATGGGAGGTTGACAATGAGCAGTTCTTC. Translating it yields CASSLWEVDNEQFF. The genes are TRBV7-9 and TRBJ2-1; the D gene is possibly TRBD2 (6 bases). V was pared by 2 bases and J by 5 bases, with 10 bases between. Germline-derived CDR1 and CDR2 are SEHNR and FQNEAQ (reference sequence). This CDR3 contains 14 residues.

The chain recombines TRBV5-1 with TRBJ2-1; tentatively, D is TRBD1 (6 bases). The CDR3 is 16 residues long. V shed 1 base and J shed 0 bases, with 11 bases lying between them. CDR1 SGHRS and CDR2 YFSETQ come from the germline V gene. The CDR3 DNA follows: TGCGCCAGCAGCTTGATAGGGACAATCTCCTACAATGAGCAGTTCTTC. Its protein product is CASSLIGTISYNEQFF.

Of note for this clone: Other nucleotide sequences from this sample produce the same CDR3. In DNA form, the CDR3 reads TGTGCCAGCAGGGAGGGTTTAGGCAATCAGCCCCAGCATTTT. It yields the protein CASREGLGNQPQHF. The rearrangement uses TRBV27 and TRBJ1-5; no reliable D call. Germline CDR1 is MNHEY and CDR2 is SMNVEV (reference sequence). Trimming cost V 6 bases and J 2 bases, with 11 bases left between them. This CDR3 region has 14 residues.

The V call is TRBV5-6, the J call TRBJ1-6; 10 bases are a match to TRBD1. The CDR3 spans 15 residues. Germline V gene data show CDR1 as SGHDT and CDR2 as YYEEEE. V lost 4 bases, J lost 8 bases, and 6 bases stayed unmatched. CDR3 nucleotide sequence: TGTGCCAGCAGCCCTACCGGGACAGGGGATTCACCCCTCCACTTT. It encodes CASSPTGTGDSPLHF.